The next 18 T cell receptor beta chains were all read from a single sample in a study of control samples from healthy donors and cancer patients. TCRdb's copy holds only in-frame clones and misses some; the assay was immunoSEQ multiplex PCR. Of some 410,000 clones in the sample, 75% to 95% were seen once. The sequencing sample was made of PBMCs. These receptors all come from a man in his forties with head and neck cancer.

Worth noting for this clone: The same CDR3 arises from other DNA sequences in this sample as well. The rearrangement uses TRBV6-2 or TRBV6-3 and TRBJ1-6; no clear D gene. The CDR3 sequence is 16 residues long. The V gene's germline CDR1 is MNHEY and CDR2 SVGEGT. V lost 0 bases and J lost 0, with 6 bases in between. The CDR3 DNA follows: TGTGCCAGCAGTTACTCGCAAGGCTCCTATAATTCACCCCTCCACTTT. Amino acid sequence: CASSYSQGSYNSPLHF.

The chain links TRBV24-1 to TRBJ1-3; D unresolved. The CDR3 is 13 residues long. Germline V lookup: CDR1 KGHDR, CDR2 SFDVKD. Between the trimmed V and J ends, which lost 4 bases and 0 bases, there was a span of 3 bases. CDR3 coding DNA: TGTGCCACCAGTGACAGCTCTGGAAACACCATATATTTT. This encodes CATSDSSGNTIYF.

The chain is built from TRBV6-4 and TRBJ2-7, with D perhaps TRBD1 (5 bases). The V end lost 1 base, the J end lost 6 bases, and 10 bases lay between the germline ends. The CDR3 runs 13 residues. CDR1 MRHNA and CDR2 SNTAGT come from the germline V gene. The CDR3 region is CASSDYTGIEQYF. In DNA, the CDR3 is TGTGCCAGCAGTGACTACACAGGAATCGAGCAGTACTTC.

The CDR3 nucleotides are TGTGCCAGCAGAATACAGGGGGCTGGAGAGACCCAGTACTTC. Translated, it gives CASRIQGAGETQYF. The chain recombines TRBV6-5 with TRBJ2-5; the match to TRBD1 covers 9 bases. V lost 6 bases, J lost 4 bases, and 6 bases stayed unmatched. The CDR3 is 14 amino acids. Germline CDR1 is MNHEY and CDR2 is SVGAGI.

This sequence joins TRBV3-1 (or the pseudogene TRBV3-2) and TRBJ2-5; TRBD1 matches at 8 bases. Looked up from germline, CDR1 is LGHDT and CDR2 is YNNKEL (reference sequence). With V trimmed by 0 bases and J by 5 bases, 5 bases remained unmatched. The CDR3 contains 15 residues. In nucleotides, the CDR3 is TGTGCCAGCAGCCAAGAGACAGGGGAGTGGGAGACCCAGTACTTC. As protein: CASSQETGEWETQYF.

The chain is built from TRBV7-3 and TRBJ2-2; perhaps TRBD1 as D (6 bases). CDR1 is SGHTA, CDR2 FQGTGA, per germline. V was trimmed by 5 bases and J by 5 bases, leaving 18 bases between them. CDR3 length equals 16 residues. This CDR3 reads CASSESGQADTGELFF. CDR3 coding DNA: TGTGCCAGCAGCGAATCGGGACAAGCAGATACCGGGGAGCTGTTTTTT.

The V gene is TRBV2, the J gene TRBJ1-1; TRBD1 aligns across 9 bases. CDR3 length equals 14 residues. CDR1 SNHLY and CDR2 FYNNEI come from the germline V gene. V shed 6 bases and J 1 base; nucleotides not matched to a gene: 3. The CDR3 protein is CASSVGQGNTEAFF. The CDR3 DNA sequence: TGTGCCAGCAGCGTGGGACAGGGGAACACTGAAGCTTTCTTT.

This sequence joins TRBV7-2 and TRBJ1-2, with D perhaps TRBD1 (6 bases). CDR1 and CDR2 from the germline V gene are SGHTA and FQGNSA. This CDR3 is built from 15 residues. The V end was cut by 5 bases, the J end by 8 bases, with 21 bases between. CDR3: CASSPRQVKTRGYTF. CDR3 nucleotide sequence: TGTGCCAGCAGCCCTCGACAGGTTAAGACTAGGGGCTACACCTTC.

V is TRBV3-1 (or the pseudogene TRBV3-2) and J is TRBJ1-6, with 9 bases lining up with TRBD1. The V segment lost 5 bases and the J segment 9 bases; nucleotides outside the gene matches: 11. This CDR3 region has 16 residues. The germline V gene has CDR1 LGHDT and CDR2 YNNKEL (reference sequence). The CDR3 protein is CASSDGRGTGSSPLHF. The CDR3 nucleotides read TGTGCCAGCAGCGATGGGAGAGGGACAGGGAGTTCACCCCTCCACTTT.

The V call is TRBV29-1, the J call TRBJ2-7; D is unclear. The germline V gene has CDR1 SQVTM and CDR2 ANQGSEA. With 6 bases removed from V and 6 bases from J, the gap between germline ends came to 18 bases. This CDR3 has 13 amino acids. CDR3 bases: TGCAGCGTGGCCCCTTTAGGGTTCAGCGAGCAGTACTTC. It encodes CSVAPLGFSEQYF.

This clone was detected once. V and J are TRBV28 and TRBJ2-7; D remains ambiguous. The CDR3 contains 13 residues. Germline lookup yields CDR1 MDHEN and CDR2 SYDVKM. The V and J ends lost 8 bases and 3 bases respectively, with 14 bases between them. The CDR3 here is CASGPGVVYEQYF. CDR3 coding DNA: TGTGCCAGCGGACCAGGAGTAGTCTACGAGCAGTACTTC.

This chain uses TRBV6-4 with TRBJ2-3, with 10 bases matching TRBD1. Germline V lookup: CDR1 MRHNA, CDR2 SNTAGT. V was clipped by 6 bases and J by 5 bases; unmatched bases: 5. The CDR3 has 14 residues. The CDR3 DNA follows: TGTGCCAGCAGCTCGACAGGGGGCGGAGATACGCAGTATTTT. Protein: CASSSTGGGDTQYF.

V and J are TRBV7-9 and TRBJ1-3; perhaps TRBD1 as D (5 bases). V lost 8 bases and J 4 bases, leaving 15 bases between the germline ends. Germline assignment: CDR1 SEHNR and CDR2 FQNEAQ (reference sequence). This CDR3 is built from 14 residues. The CDR3 DNA is TGTGCCAGCGTTGCCAGGGCATCCGGAAACACCATATATTTT. Translation: CASVARASGNTIYF.

CDR3 in DNA: TGTGCCAGCAGCTTAGGGACAGAAAGCAATCAGCCCCAGCATTTT. Translated: CASSLGTESNQPQHF. V gene TRBV5-6 combines with J gene TRBJ1-5; 7 positions agree with TRBD1. V trimming: 2 bases; J trimming: 1 base; junction bases outside the gene matches: 3. CDR1 SGHDT and CDR2 YYEEEE come from the germline V gene. This CDR3 contains 15 residues.

The chain recombines TRBV30 with TRBJ1-5; a possible D gene is TRBD1 (5 bases). CDR1 and CDR2 from the germline V gene are GTSNPN and SVGIG (reference sequence). The CDR3 spans 13 residues. V was clipped by 2 bases and J by 4 bases, with 9 bases between them. Written as DNA, the CDR3 is TGTGCCTGGAGTCACCAGGGAAATCAGCCCCAGCATTTT. The encoded protein is CAWSHQGNQPQHF.

This chain links TRBV11-2 with TRBJ1-5, with a weak D call TRBD1 (5 bases). The CDR3 runs to 14 residues. Looked up from germline, CDR1 is SGHAT and CDR2 is FQNNGV. V was shortened by 1 base and J by 6 bases, with 10 bases between the two germline ends. The chain's CDR3 is CASSLAVGRQPQHF. The CDR3 DNA reads TGTGCCAGCAGCTTAGCGGTGGGACGTCAGCCCCAGCATTTT.

The CDR3 sequence is CSVDQYTEAFF. In DNA, the CDR3 is TGCAGCGTTGATCAGTACACTGAAGCTTTCTTT. This sequence joins TRBV29-1 and TRBJ1-1; no definite D call. V was clipped by 3 bases and J by 3 bases, with 5 bases between them. The CDR3 extends over 11 amino acids. Looked up from germline, CDR1 is SQVTM and CDR2 is ANQGSEA.

The rearrangement joins TRBV30 to TRBJ2-7; possible D gene TRBD2, 6 bases. The CDR3 covers 12 residues. Trimming stripped 1 base from V and 5 bases from J, with 9 bases between. Germline CDR1 GTSNPN, CDR2 SVGIG (reference sequence). DNA of the CDR3: TGTGCCTGGAGTGCGGGCGGGGACGAGCAGTACTTC. This encodes CAWSAGGDEQYF.